A single sample gave rise to the 6 T cell receptor beta chains below, sequenced in a study of T cells in women clearing cervical HPV infection. Libraries were prepared by immunoSEQ multiplex PCR; TCRdb keeps only in-frame clonotypes and omits some of them. The sample has about 25,000 clones; the top ten hold about 5.5%. The source material was blood buffy coat. These receptors were taken from a woman aged 18 to 75 with a cervical HPV16 infection that either progressed to CIN3+ or cleared (not recorded which).

For this clone: The CDR3 end lies 3 residues beyond the end of the read and is filled in from the germline J gene. The V call is TRBV18, the J call TRBJ1-2, with a tentative D call TRBD1 (6 bases). This CDR3 has 14 residues. Germline CDR1 and CDR2: KGHSH and LQKENI. CDR3 DNA (partial): TGTGCCAGCTCACCAGGACAGTCAGACAGTGAC. As protein: CASSPGQSDSD. From start to end, the CDR3 is CASSPGQSDSDYTF.

As concerns this clone: From the germline J gene comes the end of the CDR3, since the read stops 3 residues before it. The gene calls are TRBV20-1 and TRBJ1-3; TRBD1 matches 9 bases. In germline, CDR1 is DFQATT, CDR2 SNEGSKA (reference sequence). The CDR3 runs 17 residues. V dropped 5 bases and J dropped 0; count of bases not matched to a gene: 11. The CDR3 DNA, read in part, is TGCAGTGCTCTCGGGACAGGGAAATACTACTCTGGAAACACC. Its translation is CSALGTGKYYSGNT. The complete CDR3 protein is CSALGTGKYYSGNTIYF.

A word on this clone: The read ends 3 residues early relative to the CDR3; the germline J gene fills the gap. The J gene is TRBJ1-1, the V gene TRBV5-6; no firm D call. The CDR3 consists of 13 residues. Germline V gene data show CDR1 as SGHDT and CDR2 as YYEEEE. Deletions cut 0 bases from V and 4 bases from J, with 7 bases between. This CDR3 is CASSLVGITEAFF. The covered CDR3 bases are TGTGCCAGCAGCTTGGTGGGCATCACTGAA.

Remarks on this clone: The read is 3 residues too short to cover the CDR3 end, so that end is filled in from the germline J gene. V usage is TRBV5-6 and J usage is TRBJ1-1, with a tentative D call TRBD1 (6 bases). Trimming shortened V by 4 bases and J by 4 bases, and 17 bases separated the two germline ends. Germline V gene sequence: CDR1 SGHDT, CDR2 YYEEEE. The CDR3 totals 15 residues. The CDR3 loop reads CASSPTGGARTEAFF. CDR3 bases read: TGTGCCAGCAGCCCTACGGGGGGGGCGCGCACTGAA.

In the case of this clone: Read coverage stops 3 residues before the CDR3 terminus; the germline J gene supplies the remainder. This chain links TRBV7-9 with TRBJ2-1; 9 nucleotides match TRBD2. This CDR3 region has 13 residues. Germline lookup yields CDR1 SEHNR and CDR2 FQNEAQ (reference sequence). Losses at the gene ends were 7 bases for V and 7 bases for J; bases not matched to a gene: 5. CDR3 DNA (partial): TGTGCCAGCAATAGCGGGAGAATAAATGAG. Its translation is CASNSGRINE. The whole CDR3 protein reads CASNSGRINEQFF.

With respect to this clone: The read halts 3 residues ahead of the CDR3 end, with the missing end drawn from the germline J gene. The chain combines TRBV29-1 with TRBJ2-3; D may be TRBD2 (5 bases). Trimming left V 1 base short and J 1 base short, with 15 bases between. CDR1 is SQVTM and CDR2 is ANQGSEA in the germline V gene. CDR3 length: 16 residues. The sequenced part of the CDR3 DNA is TGCAGCGTTGAAGGCGAAAGCGGTCATCGCACAGATACG. It codes for CSVEGESGHRTDT. The whole CDR3 is CSVEGESGHRTDTQYF.